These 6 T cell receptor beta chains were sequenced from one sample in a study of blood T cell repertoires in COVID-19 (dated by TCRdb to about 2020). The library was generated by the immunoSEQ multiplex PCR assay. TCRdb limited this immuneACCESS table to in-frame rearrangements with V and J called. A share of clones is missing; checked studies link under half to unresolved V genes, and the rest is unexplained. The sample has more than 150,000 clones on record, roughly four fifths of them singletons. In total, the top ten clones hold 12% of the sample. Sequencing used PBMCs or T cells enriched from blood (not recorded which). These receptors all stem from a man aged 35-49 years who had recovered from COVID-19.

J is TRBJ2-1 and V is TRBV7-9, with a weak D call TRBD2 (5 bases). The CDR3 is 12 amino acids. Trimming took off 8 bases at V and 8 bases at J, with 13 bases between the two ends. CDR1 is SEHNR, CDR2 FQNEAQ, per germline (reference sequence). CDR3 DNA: TGTGCCAGCGGGGAGCCCCTCGATGAGCAGTTCTTC. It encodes CASGEPLDEQFF.

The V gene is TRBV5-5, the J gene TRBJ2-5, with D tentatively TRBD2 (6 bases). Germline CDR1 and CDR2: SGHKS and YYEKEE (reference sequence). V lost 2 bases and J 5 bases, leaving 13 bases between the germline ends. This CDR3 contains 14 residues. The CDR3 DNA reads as TGTGCCAGCAGCTTATCGGGACGGGGGGAGACCCAGTACTTC. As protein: CASSLSGRGETQYF.

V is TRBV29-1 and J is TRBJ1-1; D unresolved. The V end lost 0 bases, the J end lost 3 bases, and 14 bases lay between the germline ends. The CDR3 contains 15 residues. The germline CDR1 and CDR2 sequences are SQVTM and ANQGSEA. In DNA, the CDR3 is TGCAGCGTTGAAGATAGCGGCAGCGAGGACACTGAAGCTTTCTTT. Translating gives CSVEDSGSEDTEAFF.

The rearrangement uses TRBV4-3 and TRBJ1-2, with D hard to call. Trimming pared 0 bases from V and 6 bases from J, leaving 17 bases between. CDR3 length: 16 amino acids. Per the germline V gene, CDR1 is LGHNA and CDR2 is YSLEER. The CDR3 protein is CASSQDVRAGRDGYTF. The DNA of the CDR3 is TGCGCCAGCAGCCAAGATGTGCGGGCAGGCCGGGATGGCTACACCTTC.

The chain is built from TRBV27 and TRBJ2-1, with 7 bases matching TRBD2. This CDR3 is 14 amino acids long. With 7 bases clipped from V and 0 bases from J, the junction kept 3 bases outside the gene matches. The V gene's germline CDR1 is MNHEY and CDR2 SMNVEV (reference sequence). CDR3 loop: CASNSGGSYNEQFF. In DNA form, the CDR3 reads TGTGCCAGCAACTCGGGAGGCTCCTACAATGAGCAGTTCTTC.

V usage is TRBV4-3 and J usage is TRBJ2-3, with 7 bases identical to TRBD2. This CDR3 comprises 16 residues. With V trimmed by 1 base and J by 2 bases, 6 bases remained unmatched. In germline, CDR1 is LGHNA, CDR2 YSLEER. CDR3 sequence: CASSQGNSGSTDTQYF. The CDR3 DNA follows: TGCGCCAGCAGCCAAGGTAATAGCGGGTCCACAGATACGCAGTATTTT.